What follows describes a single TCR beta chain. Its antigen is not known. The data belong to a study of Tregs in tolerant kidney transplant recipients. Whole-study findings and limits: Few patients were studied, so findings need validation in larger groups. This study did not directly address biological reproducibility.

Unstimulated regulatory T cells (CD4+CD25+CD127-), CD4+CD25- non-regulatory cells, CD4 and CD8 cells were FACS-sorted from thawed PBMCs. Measured with immunoSEQ multiplex PCR; TCRdb has only the in-frame clones, and not every one. The sample gives some 250,000 clones, around 82% of which show up once; approximately 0.69% is in the top ten. The V gene end was trimmed by 4 bases and the J gene end by 1 base; junction bases not matched to a gene: 9. CDR1 GTSNPN and CDR2 SVGIG come from the germline V gene (reference sequence). The CDR3 is 15 amino acids. The sequenced sample was CD4+ T cells from blood. V is TRBV30 and J is TRBJ1-2; TRBD1 aligns across 7 bases. The clonotype originates from a human donor in good health. CDR3 loop: CAWNRQGRGNYGYTF. The DNA of the CDR3 is TGTGCCTGGAACCGACAGGGCCGGGGTAACTATGGCTACACCTTC.